Below are 5 T cell receptor beta chains sequenced from a single sample in a study of CD8+CD57+ T cells in acquired aplastic anemia (dated by TCRdb to the late 2010s). Sequencing used an Illumina HiSeq 2000. Profiling of TCR beta VDJ combinations and CDR3 sequences used genomic DNA as the template. TCRdb reanalyzed the raw reads on its own, using fastp at Q25 for trimming and MiXCR for clone calling, and kept in-frame beta chains. Rows with one shared CDR3 protein collapse into an entry with the most common genes and DNA. This sample lists 400,000 to 450,000 distinct CDR3 sequences; just under 70% were detected once. The top ten clonotypes cover 3.5% to 4.5% of the sample. Sequencing was done on a sample of sorted CD4+, CD8+, or CD8+CD57+ T cells (not recorded which) from PBMCs. The origin of the receptors is a human donor in good health, serving as a control.

V is TRBV18 and J is TRBJ2-7; 9 bases fit TRBD2. This CDR3 spans 17 amino acids. CDR1 KGHSH and CDR2 LQKENI come from the germline V gene. The V gene end was trimmed by 3 bases and the J gene end by 4 bases; junction bases not matched to a gene: 13. This chain's CDR3 is CASSPRRGGQIEYEQYF. DNA of the CDR3: TGTGCCAGCTCACCGAGGCGGGGGGGCCAAATTGAATACGAGCAGTACTTC.

The table lists this clonotype with a few counts. V and J are TRBV6-2 or TRBV6-3 and TRBJ1-1, with TRBD1 identical over 9 bases. V shed 7 bases and J 4 bases; nucleotides not matched to a gene: 7. Per the germline V gene, CDR1 is MNHEY and CDR2 is SVGEGT. This CDR3 has 14 amino acids. The CDR3 DNA is TGTGCCAGCACTCACCTGGGACAGGGCACTGAAGCTTTCTTT. Translated: CASTHLGQGTEAFF.

The V gene is TRBV20-1, the J gene TRBJ2-7, with TRBD1 identical over 7 bases. The germline V gene has CDR1 DFQATT and CDR2 SNEGSKA (reference sequence). The junction had 9 bases not matched to a gene; V was cut back by 4 bases and J by 3 bases. CDR3 size: 14 residues. CDR3 DNA sequence: TGCAGTGCTACGAGGACAGGAGTGTACTACGAGCAGTACTTC. It yields the protein CSATRTGVYYEQYF.

Ten or more counts support this clonotype. The J gene is TRBJ1-1, the V gene TRBV5-1; D is undetermined. Trimming stripped 0 bases from V and 1 base from J, with 13 bases between. This CDR3 is built from 16 residues. Germline V gene sequence: CDR1 SGHRS, CDR2 YFSETQ. Here the CDR3 DNA reads TGCGCCAGCAGCTTGGGAATTACGCTATCGAACACTGAAGCTTTCTTT. Translated, it gives CASSLGITLSNTEAFF.

In this sample, this clonotype turned up a few times. The CDR3 DNA is TGCGCCAGCAGCTTGGTCGGACGGAACTATGGCTACACCTTC. It yields the protein CASSLVGRNYGYTF. The J gene is TRBJ1-2, the V gene TRBV5-1; D is ambiguous. Germline values: CDR1 SGHRS, CDR2 YFSETQ. This CDR3 is 14 amino acids long. The ends were cut back, 0 bases at V and 2 bases at J, with 8 bases in the middle.